These 19 T cell receptor beta chains were sequenced from one sample in a study of OX40 agonist ivuxolimab in advanced cancers. TCRdb keeps only in-frame clones here, not all; method: immunoSEQ multiplex PCR. The sample holds 70,000 to 80,000 clones, around 90% seen once. The sample was CD4+ or CD8+ T cells sorted from blood, taken in a trial of the OX40 agonist ivuxolimab. These receptors came from an adult with an advanced solid tumor such as melanoma, head and neck, liver or kidney cancer.

This chain joins TRBV19 and TRBJ1-5; TRBD1 is a possible D gene (5 bases). Germline V gene sequence: CDR1 LNHDA, CDR2 SQIVND (reference sequence). V was shortened by 4 bases and J by 5 bases, with 9 bases between the two germline ends. The CDR3 loop spans 13 amino acids. The CDR3 here is CASSTQGDQPQHF. The CDR3, as DNA: TGTGCCAGTAGTACCCAGGGAGATCAGCCCCAGCATTTT. Combining the CDR3 with reference TRBV19 and TRBJ1-5 gives the whole variable domain DGGITQSPKYLFRKEGQNVTLSCEQNLNHDAMYWYRQDPGQGLRLIYYSQIVNDFQKGDIAEGYSVSREKKESFPLTVTSAQKNPTAFYLCASSTQGDQPQHFGDGTRLSIL.

The rearrangement links TRBV27 to TRBJ2-7; D is perhaps TRBD1 or TRBD2 (6 bases each). There are 15 residues in the CDR3. The germline gives CDR1 MNHEY, CDR2 SMNVEV (reference sequence). Trimming took 8 bases from V and 2 from J, leaving 19 bases between them. The CDR3 DNA sequence: TGTGCCAGCTCTACTAAGGCGGGACAAACCTACGAGCAGTACTTC. As protein: CASSTKAGQTYEQYF.

The V call is TRBV18, the J call TRBJ2-1; D call uncertain. V was clipped by 2 bases and J by 5 bases, with 1 base between them. Germline values: CDR1 KGHSH, CDR2 LQKENI. The CDR3 contains 11 residues. The CDR3 DNA is TGTGCCAGCTCACCAGACAATGAGCAGTTCTTC. Translating gives CASSPDNEQFF.

This chain connects TRBV7-9 to TRBJ2-1; the match to TRBD2 covers 11 bases. CDR1 is SEHNR and CDR2 is FQNEAQ in the germline V gene (reference sequence). CDR3 size: 15 residues. Trimming at V came to 7 bases and at J to 6 bases, leaving 8 bases not matched to a gene. CDR3 coding DNA: TGTGCCAGCATCCGGACTAGCGGGTGGACCAATGAGCAGTTCTTC. Its translation: CASIRTSGWTNEQFF.

This chain connects TRBV2 to TRBJ1-5; the D gene is possibly TRBD1 (5 bases). Trimming left V 5 bases short and J 3 bases short, with 11 bases between. Germline CDR1 SNHLY, CDR2 FYNNEI. This CDR3 has 14 residues. The CDR3 is CASSYQGNNQPQHF. In DNA form, the CDR3 reads TGTGCCAGCAGTTACCAGGGAAACAATCAGCCCCAGCATTTT.

In this sample, this clone turned up once. The chain has TRBV20-1 and TRBJ2-5; D not resolved. The CDR3 length is 11 residues. The V end lost 3 bases, the J end lost 4 bases, and 6 bases lay between the germline ends. Germline V CDR1 and CDR2: DFQATT, SNEGSKA (reference sequence). CDR3 bases: TGCAGTGCTAGGTCGGGAGAGACCCAGTACTTC. Its protein product is CSARSGETQYF.

This chain uses TRBV5-5 with TRBJ1-5, with D perhaps matching TRBD1 (6 bases). CDR1 is SGHKS, CDR2 YYEKEE, per germline (reference sequence). V lost 0 bases and J lost 6, with 16 bases in between. The CDR3 is made up of 16 amino acids. The CDR3 coding sequence is TGTGCCAGCAGCTTGGTGGCAGGGGTAAAGAGTCAGCCCCAGCATTTT. Protein sequence: CASSLVAGVKSQPQHF.

The chain has TRBV4-2 and TRBJ2-1; D call uncertain. Looked up from germline, CDR1 is LGHNA and CDR2 is YNFKEQ. The ends were cut back, 0 bases at V and 7 bases at J, with 19 bases in the middle. The CDR3 has 17 residues. For the CDR3, the DNA is TGTGCCAGCAGCCAAGAGGGTACAGAAGGCGGAAGGAATGAGCAGTTCTTC. It is translated as CASSQEGTEGGRNEQFF.

V is TRBV28 and J is TRBJ1-5, with D maybe TRBD1 (5 bases). Between the trimmed V and J ends, which lost 5 bases and 3 bases, there was a span of 17 bases. Germline loops: CDR1 MDHEN, CDR2 SYDVKM. The CDR3 has 16 residues. The CDR3, as DNA: TGTGCCAGCAGTCCCCGACTGGGCAGGGACAATCAGCCCCAGCATTTT. This codes for CASSPRLGRDNQPQHF.

V usage is TRBV19 and J usage is TRBJ1-1; tentatively, D is TRBD1 (6 bases). Germline V gene data show CDR1 as LNHDA and CDR2 as SQIVND (reference sequence). This CDR3 comprises 12 residues. The V and J ends lost 8 bases and 4 bases respectively, with 11 bases between them. CDR3 protein: CASYTGFTEAFF. As DNA, the CDR3 is TGTGCCAGTTATACAGGGTTCACTGAAGCTTTCTTT. Looking up the rest from reference TRBV19 and TRBJ1-1 gives the full variable domain: DGGITQSPKYLFRKEGQNVTLSCEQNLNHDAMYWYRQDPGQGLRLIYYSQIVNDFQKGDIAEGYSVSREKKESFPLTVTSAQKNPTAFYLCASYTGFTEAFFGQGTRLTVV.

Concerning this clone: The identical CDR3 is also encoded by other nucleotide sequences in the sample. The genes are TRBV9 and TRBJ2-1; TRBD2 aligns across 11 bases. From germline, CDR1 is SGDLS and CDR2 YYNGEE. With V trimmed by 0 bases and J by 7 bases, 3 bases remained unmatched. The CDR3 runs to 15 residues. The CDR3 here is CASSVGLAGINEQFF. For the CDR3, the DNA is TGTGCCAGCAGCGTAGGACTAGCGGGGATAAATGAGCAGTTCTTC.

The J gene is TRBJ1-1, the V gene TRBV10-1, with no clear D. The CDR3 sequence is 13 residues long. The V gene lost 4 bases and the J gene lost 1 base, with 7 bases spanning the gap. Germline CDR1 reads WNHNN; CDR2 reads SYGVQD (reference sequence). CDR3 nucleotides: TGCGCCAGCAGTGCTGAACCGAACACTGAAGCTTTCTTT. Translation: CASSAEPNTEAFF.

V is TRBV25-1 and J is TRBJ2-2; no definite D call. V was trimmed by 9 bases and J by 2 bases, leaving 1 base between them. This CDR3 is built from 10 residues. Germline-derived CDR1 and CDR2 are MGHDK and SYGVNS. CDR3 DNA: TGTGCCAGTAACACCGGGGAGCTGTTTTTT. As protein: CASNTGELFF.

The count of this clone is one. The chain couples TRBV19 to TRBJ2-4; 8 nucleotides agree with TRBD1. Germline CDR1 LNHDA, CDR2 SQIVND (reference sequence). The J segment lost 7 bases and the V segment lost 5 bases, leaving 7 bases of the junction unmatched. This CDR3 spans 14 amino acids. The CDR3 loop reads CASSQTGAGNIQYF. In DNA form, the CDR3 reads TGTGCCAGTAGTCAGACAGGGGCTGGCAACATTCAGTACTTC. The full variable domain, rest sourced from reference TRBV19 and TRBJ2-4, is DGGITQSPKYLFRKEGQNVTLSCEQNLNHDAMYWYRQDPGQGLRLIYYSQIVNDFQKGDIAEGYSVSREKKESFPLTVTSAQKNPTAFYLCASSQTGAGNIQYFGAGTRLSVL.

The V and J genes are TRBV10-3 and TRBJ2-3; D perhaps matches TRBD2 (5 bases). The CDR3 runs to 17 residues. The germline V and J ends were trimmed by 4 bases and 0 bases, with 17 bases remaining between them. The germline CDR1 and CDR2 sequences are ENHRY and SYGVKD. For the CDR3, the DNA is TGTGCCATCAGTGCGGTTTTGGCGGGTACTAGCACAGATACGCAGTATTTT. It specifies CAISAVLAGTSTDTQYF.

The V call is TRBV29-1, the J call TRBJ1-4; no clear D gene. The germline gives CDR1 SQVTM, CDR2 ANQGSEA. This CDR3 is built from 13 residues. The V gene lost 7 bases and the J gene lost 0 bases, with 9 bases spanning the gap. CDR3 in amino acids: CSGRVATNEKLFF. CDR3 nucleotides: TGCAGCGGGAGGGTTGCAACTAATGAAAAACTGTTTTTT.

The chain is built from TRBV5-5 and TRBJ2-2; possible D gene TRBD1, 6 bases. CDR1 is SGHKS and CDR2 is YYEKEE in the germline V gene (reference sequence). V lost 4 bases and J 5 bases, leaving 15 bases between the germline ends. This CDR3 contains 15 residues. The CDR3 reads CASSGTGLGTGELFF. The CDR3 DNA sequence: TGTGCCAGCAGCGGAACAGGGTTGGGGACCGGGGAGCTGTTTTTT.

This chain joins TRBV10-3 and TRBJ2-4; 7 positions match TRBD1. Germline V lookup: CDR1 ENHRY, CDR2 SYGVKD. V shed 2 bases and J 8 bases; nucleotides not matched to a gene: 9. The CDR3 sequence is 15 residues long. The CDR3 nucleotides are TGTGCCATCAGTGAGGAAGGACAGGCTGGGGACATTCAGTACTTC. Translated: CAISEEGQAGDIQYF.

This clone was seen a few times. J is TRBJ1-3 and V is TRBV7-2, with D unresolved. In germline, CDR1 is SGHTA, CDR2 FQGNSA. CDR3 length equals 15 residues. Trimming took 1 base from V and 1 from J, leaving 8 bases between them. The CDR3 DNA follows: TGTGCCAGCAGCTTAGTAAGCGATTCTGGAAACACCATATATTTT. Encoded protein: CASSLVSDSGNTIYF.